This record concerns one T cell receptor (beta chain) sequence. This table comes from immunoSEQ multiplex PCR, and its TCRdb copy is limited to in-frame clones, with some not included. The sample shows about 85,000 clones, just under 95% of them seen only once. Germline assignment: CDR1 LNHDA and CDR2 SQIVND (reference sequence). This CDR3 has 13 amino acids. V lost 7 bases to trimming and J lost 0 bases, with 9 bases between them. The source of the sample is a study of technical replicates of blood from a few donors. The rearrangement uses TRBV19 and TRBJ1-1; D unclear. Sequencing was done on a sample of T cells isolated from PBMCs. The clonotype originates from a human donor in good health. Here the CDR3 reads CASIRGMNTEAFF. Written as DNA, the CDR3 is TGTGCCAGTATCCGAGGGATGAACACTGAAGCTTTCTTT.